The clone carrying this TCR beta chain was counted only a few times. Its antigen is currently unknown. The PCR ran on 60 Vbeta and 13 Jbeta primers. Sequencing used immunoSEQ multiplex PCR; TCRdb keeps in-frame clones, though not all of them. The repertoire has roughly 140,000 clones, around 85% of them found once; the top ten carry around 4.1%. The entry originates in a study of cytomegalovirus exposure and HLA in healthy donors. Turning to the study itself: Among about 179 million T cells, an earlier analysis found 117 million unique TCR beta sequences.

Germline values: CDR1 SGHTA, CDR2 FQGTGA. The CDR3 is 22 residues long. J lost 0 bases, V lost 2 bases, and 21 bases had no gene match. Findings and caveats of the study: HLA alleles showed associations with around 15,000 TCR beta sequences in a later analysis, at a 0.05 false discovery rate. In an earlier analysis, most TCR beta V segments were productive about 87% or about 30% of the time. Immune exposure was documented only through CMV serostatus.

The TCR comes from a man between 40 and 49 years old in good health and CMV-seropositive. The chain is built from TRBV7-3 and TRBJ1-4, with 7 bases identical to TRBD1. The sequenced sample was PBMCs. The CDR3 region has the DNA TGTGCCAGCAGCTTATCCACTATCGCTAGGGGGCGGGCTATTGCAACTAATGAAAAACTGTTTTTT. Protein sequence: CASSLSTIARGRAIATNEKLFF.